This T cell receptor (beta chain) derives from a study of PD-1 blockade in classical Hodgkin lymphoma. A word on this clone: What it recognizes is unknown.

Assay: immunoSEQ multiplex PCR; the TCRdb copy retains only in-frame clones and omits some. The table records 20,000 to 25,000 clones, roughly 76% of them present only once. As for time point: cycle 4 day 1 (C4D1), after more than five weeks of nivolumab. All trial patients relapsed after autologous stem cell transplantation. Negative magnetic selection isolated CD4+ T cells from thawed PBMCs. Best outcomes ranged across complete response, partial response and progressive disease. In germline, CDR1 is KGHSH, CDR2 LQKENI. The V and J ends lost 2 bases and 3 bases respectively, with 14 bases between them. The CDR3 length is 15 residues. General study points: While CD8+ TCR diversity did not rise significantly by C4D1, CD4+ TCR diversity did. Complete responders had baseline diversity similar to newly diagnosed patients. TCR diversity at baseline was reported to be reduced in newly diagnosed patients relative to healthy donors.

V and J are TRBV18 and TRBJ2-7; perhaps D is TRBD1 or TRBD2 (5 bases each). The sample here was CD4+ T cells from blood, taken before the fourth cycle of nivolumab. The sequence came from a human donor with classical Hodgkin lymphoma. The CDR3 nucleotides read TGTGCCAGCTCACCAGTTGCAGGGAGAGACTACGAGCAGTACTTC. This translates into CASSPVAGRDYEQYF. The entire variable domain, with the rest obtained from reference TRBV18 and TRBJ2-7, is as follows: NAGVMQNPRHLVRRRGQEARLRCSPMKGHSHVYWYRQLPEEGLKFMVYLQKENIIDESGMPKERFSAEFPKEGPSILRIQQVVRGDSAAYFCASSPVAGRDYEQYFGPGTRLTVT.